Shown below are 4 T cell receptor beta chains from a single sample sequenced in a study of pediatric ulcerative colitis. Only in-frame clones appear in the TCRdb table, and some are missing; sequencing was by immunoSEQ multiplex PCR. The sample holds about 64,000 clones, roughly nine tenths seen once. Sequenced: blood. The receptor source for this set is a boy aged 5-17 years with severe ulcerative colitis.

V and J are TRBV11-3 and TRBJ2-3; D is uncertain. The germline gives CDR1 SGHNT, CDR2 YENEEA. CDR3 length equals 15 residues. Trimming stripped 3 bases from V and 2 bases from J, with 12 bases between. CDR3 sequence: CASSFRKDFTDTQYF. The CDR3 nucleotides are TGTGCCAGCAGCTTCAGGAAGGATTTCACAGATACGCAGTATTTT. The variable domain in full, with the rest retrieved from reference TRBV11-3 and TRBJ2-3, is EAGVVQSPRYKIIEKKQPVAFWCNPISGHNTLYWYLQNLGQGPELLIRYENEEAVDDSQLPKDRFSAERLKGVDSTLKIQPAELGDSAVYLCASSFRKDFTDTQYFGPGTRLTVL.

This chain links TRBV27 with TRBJ2-1, with 8 bases identical to TRBD1. Trimming cost V 6 bases and J 9 bases; bases outside gene matches: 10. Per the germline V gene, CDR1 is MNHEY and CDR2 is SMNVEV (reference sequence). The CDR3 covers 14 residues. CDR3 sequence (DNA): TGTGCCAGCAGCCCCGAGACAGGGGCCACTGAGCAGTTCTTC. Translated: CASSPETGATEQFF.

This chain uses TRBV15 with TRBJ2-7; a weak D match, TRBD2 (6 bases). Germline CDR1 is LNHNV and CDR2 is YYDKDF (reference sequence). The CDR3 length is 10 residues. The V gene lost 8 bases and the J gene lost 12 bases, with 14 bases spanning the gap. The CDR3 DNA reads TGTGCCACCGGGACTCGCCCTCCGTACTTC. Translation: CATGTRPPYF.

The chain links TRBV5-4 to TRBJ2-5; D is ambiguous. Germline V lookup: CDR1 SGHNT, CDR2 YYREEE (reference sequence). This CDR3 has 12 amino acids. V was shortened by 3 bases and J by 5 bases, with 8 bases between the two germline ends. Written as DNA, the CDR3 is TGTGCCAGCAGCTCCGTGGGGGAGACCCAGTACTTC. Residues: CASSSVGETQYF.